These 9 T cell receptor beta chains originate from one sample sequenced in a study of cytomegalovirus exposure and HLA in healthy donors. Clones were read by immunoSEQ multiplex PCR, and TCRdb kept only the in-frame ones, dropping some. Seen here are roughly 280,000 clones, 70% to 90% observed once, and the top ten hold more than 0.8%. Sequencing was performed on PBMCs. Every receptor here comes from a woman between 18 and 29 years old in good health and CMV-seronegative.

The gene calls are TRBV27 and TRBJ2-1; possible D gene TRBD2, 6 bases. Germline-derived CDR1 and CDR2 are MNHEY and SMNVEV (reference sequence). The CDR3 has 14 amino acids. V gave up 7 bases and J gave up 1 base, with 11 bases separating them. DNA for the CDR3: TGTGCCAGCATTGGGGGGTTATCCTACAATGAGCAGTTCTTC. Translating gives CASIGGLSYNEQFF.

About this clone: An end of the junction does not agree with germline; a read error may underlie this. The V and J genes are TRBV2 and TRBJ2-4, with 14 bases aligning to TRBD2. The CDR3 runs 17 residues. Germline CDR1 reads SNHLY; CDR2 reads FYNNEI. The DNA of the CDR3 is TGTGCCAGCAGTGAAGAATTGGGGGCCTGGACTAGCGGGAGGCTCCACTTC. Its translation: CASSEELGAWTSGRLHF.

CDR3 amino acids: CASRGQANQPQHF. CDR3 sequence (DNA): TGTGCCAGCAGGGGACAGGCCAATCAGCCCCAGCATTTT. J is TRBJ1-5 and V is TRBV7-3; the match to TRBD1 covers 8 bases. The CDR3 is made up of 13 amino acids. Germline V gives CDR1 SGHTA, CDR2 FQGTGA. The J segment lost 3 bases and the V segment lost 6 bases, leaving 1 base of the junction unmatched.

The chain is built from TRBV11-2 and TRBJ1-5; D is unclear. The ends were cut back, 1 base at V and 4 bases at J, with 8 bases in the middle. Germline assignment: CDR1 SGHAT and CDR2 FQNNGV. This CDR3 region has 14 residues. Here the CDR3 DNA reads TGTGCCAGCAGCTTAGGCGGGTTTAATCAGCCCCAGCATTTT. Encoded protein: CASSLGGFNQPQHF.

This chain connects TRBV5-1 to TRBJ2-3, with 7 bases identical to TRBD1. The CDR3 has 15 amino acids. Trimming cost V 0 bases and J 2 bases; bases outside gene matches: 3. CDR1 and CDR2 from the germline V gene are SGHRS and YFSETQ. CDR3 protein: CASSLGGTVTDTQYF. Here the CDR3 DNA reads TGCGCCAGCAGCTTGGGGGGGACAGTCACAGATACGCAGTATTTT.

This clone was counted only a few times. This rearrangement joins TRBV6-6 to TRBJ2-5; weak D call: TRBD1 (6 bases). This CDR3 has 13 amino acids. Germline V gene data show CDR1 as MNHNY and CDR2 as SVGAGI (reference sequence). Trimming left V 2 bases short and J 4 bases short, with 8 bases between. This CDR3 is CASSYGQSETQYF. The CDR3 nucleotides read TGTGCCAGCAGTTACGGACAGTCAGAGACCCAGTACTTC.

The J gene is TRBJ2-7, the V gene TRBV6-5; 9 positions agree with TRBD1. CDR3 length: 14 residues. The germline gives CDR1 MNHEY, CDR2 SVGAGI. V lost 5 bases and J lost 1; bases outside the gene matches: 3. As DNA, the CDR3 is TGTGCCAGCAGTGGACAGGGGAAGTCCTACGAGCAGTACTTC. This translates into CASSGQGKSYEQYF.

This chain joins TRBV6-5 and TRBJ2-5; 7 bases agree with TRBD1. The CDR3 is 16 residues long. From germline, CDR1 is MNHEY and CDR2 SVGAGI. The ends lost 0 bases at V and 3 bases at J; junction bases unmatched: 7. CDR3 sequence: CASSYSNQGTEETQYF. The DNA for the CDR3 is TGTGCCAGCAGTTACTCGAATCAAGGGACAGAAGAGACCCAGTACTTC.

V is TRBV6-5 and J is TRBJ1-5, with 7 bases lining up with TRBD1. There are 15 residues in the CDR3. J lost 1 base, V lost 5 bases, and 5 bases had no gene match. Germline V CDR1 and CDR2: MNHEY, SVGAGI. The CDR3 nucleotides read TGTGCCAGCAGTCCGGACAGGTGGAGCAATCAGCCCCAGCATTTT. Translation: CASSPDRWSNQPQHF.